This entry features one T cell receptor (beta chain) sequence. Germline loops: CDR1 SGHTA, CDR2 FQGTGA. The CDR3 runs 14 residues. The V end lost 5 bases, the J end lost 0 bases, and 10 bases lay between the germline ends. The source of the sample is a study of control samples from healthy donors and cancer patients. Sequencing was performed with immunoSEQ multiplex PCR; in TCRdb, only in-frame clones are kept and a portion is missing. The sample contains about 140,000 clones, under 95% of which appear only once. This chain links TRBV7-3 with TRBJ1-1; TRBD1 is a possible D gene (5 bases). The receptor comes from a man between 18 and 35 years old in good health. Input material: blood. As DNA, the CDR3 is TGTGCCAGCAGCCCGGAGGGGTTGAACACTGAAGCTTTCTTT. Protein sequence: CASSPEGLNTEAFF.